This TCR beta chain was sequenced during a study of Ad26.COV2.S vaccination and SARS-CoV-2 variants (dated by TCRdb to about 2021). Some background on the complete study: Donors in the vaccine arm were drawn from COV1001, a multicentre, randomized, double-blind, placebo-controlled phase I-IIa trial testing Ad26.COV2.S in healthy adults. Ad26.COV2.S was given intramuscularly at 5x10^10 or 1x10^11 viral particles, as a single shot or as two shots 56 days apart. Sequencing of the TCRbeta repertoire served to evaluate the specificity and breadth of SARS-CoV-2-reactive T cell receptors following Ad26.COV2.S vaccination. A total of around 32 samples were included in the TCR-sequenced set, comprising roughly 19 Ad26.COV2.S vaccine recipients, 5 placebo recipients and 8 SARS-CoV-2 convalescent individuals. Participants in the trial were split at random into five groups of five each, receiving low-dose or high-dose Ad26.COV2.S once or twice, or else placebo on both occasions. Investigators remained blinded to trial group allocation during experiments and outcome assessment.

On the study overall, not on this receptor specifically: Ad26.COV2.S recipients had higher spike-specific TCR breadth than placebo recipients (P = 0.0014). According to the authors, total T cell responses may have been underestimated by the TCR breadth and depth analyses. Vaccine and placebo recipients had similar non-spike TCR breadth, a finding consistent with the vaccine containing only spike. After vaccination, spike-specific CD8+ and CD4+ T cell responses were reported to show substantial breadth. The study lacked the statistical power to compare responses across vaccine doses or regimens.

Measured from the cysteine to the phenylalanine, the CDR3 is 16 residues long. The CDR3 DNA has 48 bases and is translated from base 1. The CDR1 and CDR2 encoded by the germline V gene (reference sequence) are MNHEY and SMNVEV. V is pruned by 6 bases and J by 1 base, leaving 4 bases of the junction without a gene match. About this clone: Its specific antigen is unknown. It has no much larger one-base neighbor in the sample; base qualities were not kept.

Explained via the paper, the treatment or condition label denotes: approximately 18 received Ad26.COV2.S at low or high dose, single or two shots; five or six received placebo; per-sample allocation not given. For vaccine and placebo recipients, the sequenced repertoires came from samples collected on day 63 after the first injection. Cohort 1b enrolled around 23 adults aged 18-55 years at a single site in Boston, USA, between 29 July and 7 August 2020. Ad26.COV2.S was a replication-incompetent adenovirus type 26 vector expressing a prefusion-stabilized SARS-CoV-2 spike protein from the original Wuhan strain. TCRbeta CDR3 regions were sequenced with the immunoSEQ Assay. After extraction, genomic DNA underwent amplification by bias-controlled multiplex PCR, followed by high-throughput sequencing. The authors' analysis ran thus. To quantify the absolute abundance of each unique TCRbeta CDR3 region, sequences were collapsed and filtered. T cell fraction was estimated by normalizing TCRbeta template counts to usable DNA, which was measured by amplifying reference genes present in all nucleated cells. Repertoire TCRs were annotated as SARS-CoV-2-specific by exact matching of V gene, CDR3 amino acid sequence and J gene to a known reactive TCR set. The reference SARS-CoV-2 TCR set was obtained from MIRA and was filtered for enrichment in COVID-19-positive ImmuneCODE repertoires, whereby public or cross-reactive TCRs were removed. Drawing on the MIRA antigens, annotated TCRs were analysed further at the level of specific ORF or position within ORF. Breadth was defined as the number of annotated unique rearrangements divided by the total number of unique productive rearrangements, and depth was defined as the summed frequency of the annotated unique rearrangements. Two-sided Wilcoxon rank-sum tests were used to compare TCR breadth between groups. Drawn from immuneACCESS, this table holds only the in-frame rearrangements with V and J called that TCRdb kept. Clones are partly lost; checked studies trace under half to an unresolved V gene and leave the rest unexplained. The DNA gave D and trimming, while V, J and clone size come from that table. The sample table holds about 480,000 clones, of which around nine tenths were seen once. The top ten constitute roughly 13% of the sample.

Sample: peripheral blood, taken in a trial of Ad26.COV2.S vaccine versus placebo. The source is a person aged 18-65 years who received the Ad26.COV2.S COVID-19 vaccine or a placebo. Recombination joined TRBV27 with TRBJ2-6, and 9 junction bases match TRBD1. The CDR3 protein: CASRGQGVSGANVLTF. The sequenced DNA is TGTGCCAGCAGGGGACAGGGTGTTTCTGGGGCCAACGTCCTGACTTTC.